The 3 T cell receptor beta chains in this list originate from one sample, sequenced in a study of T cells in Graves' hyperthyroidism and ophthalmopathy (dated by TCRdb to the late 2010s). The receptor library was made with multiplex PCR. These reads were obtained on an Illumina HiSeq 2000. The TCR beta CDR3 regions were amplified from the RNA transcripts. The first round of RT-PCR for the TCR CDR3 was performed with the HTBI primer set and the Qiagen OneStep RT-PCR kit. TCRdb trimmed public reads at Q25 via fastp, called clones via MiXCR and kept in-frame beta chains. Rows matching on CDR3 protein sequence are summarized as one entry with the most common DNA and genes. Here the sample has 93,000 or so distinct CDR3 sequences; over 45% occur a single time. Clones ranked in the top ten supply approximately 30% of the sample. Material for sequencing was blood. The receptors were gathered from a man aged 35-49 years with Graves' hyperthyroidism.

Ten or more counts support this clonotype. The CDR3 nucleotides read TGTGCCAGCGGCTACGGACAGATCTTCTATGGCTACACCTTC. Translation gives CASGYGQIFYGYTF. This chain links TRBV6-1 with TRBJ1-2, with a possible D match to TRBD1 (6 bases). This CDR3 is built from 14 residues. Germline CDR1 is MNHNS and CDR2 is SASEGT. Trimming removed 8 bases from V and 4 bases from J, with 17 bases in between.

This clonotype was detected many times. This rearrangement joins TRBV29-1 to TRBJ2-7, with a weak D call TRBD1 (6 bases). V lost 5 bases to trimming and J lost 3 bases, with 17 bases between them. The CDR3 runs 14 residues. The germline V gene encodes CDR1 SQVTM and CDR2 ANQGSEA. Here the CDR3 DNA reads TGCAGCGTTCGTGCCCCAGGGACATTCTACGAGCAGTACTTC. Translation gives CSVRAPGTFYEQYF.

This clonotype was observed at least ten times. V and J are TRBV6-1 and TRBJ1-5; D ambiguous. The germline gives CDR1 MNHNS, CDR2 SASEGT. The CDR3 extends over 15 amino acids. Trimming pared 7 bases from V and 0 bases from J, leaving 13 bases between. The CDR3 DNA follows: TGTGCCAGCAAGTCCGACTTTTATAGCAATCAGCCCCAGCATTTT. It translates to CASKSDFYSNQPQHF.